This T cell receptor beta chain was sequenced during a study of T cell repertoires in cytomegalovirus infection. The overall study: Public TCR beta signatures provided an indication of both CMV infection and a matching HLA type.

Using its own MiXCR run on the reads, TCRdb lists one record per CDR3 protein. The table lists hundreds of thousands of distinct CDR3 sequences, 20% to 25% of them singletons, with around 8% in the top ten. V was pared by 3 bases and J by 4 bases, with 16 bases between. There are 15 residues in the CDR3. Germline CDR1 is SGHRS and CDR2 is YFSETQ. The specimen sequenced was CD8+ T cells from PBMCs. The V gene is TRBV5-1, the J gene TRBJ1-1; D is possibly TRBD1 (5 bases). The TCR sequence derives from a human donor in good health (CMV status not recorded). Some clones in this sample may be carry-over from other donors' samples. This CDR3 reads CASSWETAQSTEAFF. DNA of the CDR3: TGCGCCAGCAGCTGGGAGACAGCACAATCCACTGAAGCTTTCTTT.